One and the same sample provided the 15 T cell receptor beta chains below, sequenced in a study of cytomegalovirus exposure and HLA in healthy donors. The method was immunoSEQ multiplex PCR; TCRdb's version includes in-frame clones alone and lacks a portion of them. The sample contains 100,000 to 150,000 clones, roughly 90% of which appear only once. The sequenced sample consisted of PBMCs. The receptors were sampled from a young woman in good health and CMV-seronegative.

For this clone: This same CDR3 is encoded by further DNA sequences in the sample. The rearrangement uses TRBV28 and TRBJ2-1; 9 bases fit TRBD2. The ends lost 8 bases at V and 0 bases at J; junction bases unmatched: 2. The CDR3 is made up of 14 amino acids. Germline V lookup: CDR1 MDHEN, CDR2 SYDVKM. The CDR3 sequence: CASRSGSSYNEQFF. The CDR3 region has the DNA TGTGCCAGCCGTAGCGGGAGCTCCTACAATGAGCAGTTCTTC.

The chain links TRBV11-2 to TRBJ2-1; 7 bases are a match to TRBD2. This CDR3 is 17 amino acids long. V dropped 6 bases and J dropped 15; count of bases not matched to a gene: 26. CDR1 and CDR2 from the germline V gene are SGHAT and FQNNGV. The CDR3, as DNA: TGTGCCAGCAGAACCCTCAGCGTAGCGGGCAGAGGTATTGGGTGGTTCTTC. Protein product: CASRTLSVAGRGIGWFF.

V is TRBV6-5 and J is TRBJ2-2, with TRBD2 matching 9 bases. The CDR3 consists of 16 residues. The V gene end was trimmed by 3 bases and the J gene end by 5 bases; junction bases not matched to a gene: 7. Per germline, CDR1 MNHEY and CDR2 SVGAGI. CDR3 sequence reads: CASSYAVAGVTGELFF. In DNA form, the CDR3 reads TGTGCCAGCAGTTATGCGGTAGCGGGAGTTACCGGGGAGCTGTTTTTT.

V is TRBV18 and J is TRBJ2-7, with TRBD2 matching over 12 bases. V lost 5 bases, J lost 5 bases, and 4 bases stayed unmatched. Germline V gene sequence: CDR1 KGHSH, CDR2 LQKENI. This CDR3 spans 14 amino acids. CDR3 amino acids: CASSSSGGAHEQYF. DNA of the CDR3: TGTGCCAGCTCATCTAGCGGGGGGGCTCACGAGCAGTACTTC.

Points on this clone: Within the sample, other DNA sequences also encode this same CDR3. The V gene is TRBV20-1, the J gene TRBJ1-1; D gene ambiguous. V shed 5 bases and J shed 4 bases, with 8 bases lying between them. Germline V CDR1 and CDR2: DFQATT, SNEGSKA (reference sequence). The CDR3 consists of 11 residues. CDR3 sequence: CSASRGTEAFF. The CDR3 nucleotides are TGCAGTGCTTCTAGAGGCACTGAAGCTTTCTTT.

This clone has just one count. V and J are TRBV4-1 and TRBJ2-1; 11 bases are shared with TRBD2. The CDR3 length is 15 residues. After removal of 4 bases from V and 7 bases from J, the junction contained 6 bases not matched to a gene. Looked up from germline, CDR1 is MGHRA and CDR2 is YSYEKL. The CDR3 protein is CASSPVAGGRNEQFF. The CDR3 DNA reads TGCGCCAGCAGCCCAGTAGCGGGGGGGCGTAATGAGCAGTTCTTC.

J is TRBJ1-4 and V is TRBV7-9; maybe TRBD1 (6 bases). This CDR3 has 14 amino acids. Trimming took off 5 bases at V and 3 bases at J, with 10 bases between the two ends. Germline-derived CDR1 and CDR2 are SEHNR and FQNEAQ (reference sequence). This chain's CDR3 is CASSIGQSNEKLFF. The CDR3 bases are TGTGCCAGCAGCATCGGACAGTCTAATGAAAAACTGTTTTTT.

This chain's CDR3 is CASGGRGAFF. The DNA for the CDR3 is TGTGCCAGCGGAGGGAGGGGAGCTTTCTTT. The rearrangement joins TRBV28 to TRBJ1-1, with D perhaps TRBD1 (5 bases). The V and J ends lost 8 bases and 10 bases respectively, with 11 bases between them. Germline assignment: CDR1 MDHEN and CDR2 SYDVKM. This CDR3 has 10 amino acids.

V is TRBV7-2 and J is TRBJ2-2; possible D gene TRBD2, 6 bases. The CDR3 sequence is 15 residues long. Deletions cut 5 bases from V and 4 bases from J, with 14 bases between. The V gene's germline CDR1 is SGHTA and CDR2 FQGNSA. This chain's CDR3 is CASSLREAGTGELFF. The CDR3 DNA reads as TGTGCCAGCAGCCTGAGGGAGGCGGGCACCGGGGAGCTGTTTTTT.

CDR3: CASSGGRYEQYF. The CDR3 DNA is TGTGCCAGCAGTGGAGGACGATACGAGCAGTACTTC. This chain uses TRBV13 with TRBJ2-7, with D possibly being TRBD2 (5 bases). Germline V gene sequence: CDR1 PRHDT, CDR2 FYEKMQ (reference sequence). Deletions cut 6 bases from V and 4 bases from J, with 10 bases between. CDR3 size: 12 residues.

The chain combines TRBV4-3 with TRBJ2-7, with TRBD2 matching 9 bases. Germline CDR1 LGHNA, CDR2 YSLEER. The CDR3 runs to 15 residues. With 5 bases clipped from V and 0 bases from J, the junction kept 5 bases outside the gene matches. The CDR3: CASSKLAGSSYEQYF. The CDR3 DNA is TGCGCCAGCAGCAAACTAGCGGGTAGCTCCTACGAGCAGTACTTC.

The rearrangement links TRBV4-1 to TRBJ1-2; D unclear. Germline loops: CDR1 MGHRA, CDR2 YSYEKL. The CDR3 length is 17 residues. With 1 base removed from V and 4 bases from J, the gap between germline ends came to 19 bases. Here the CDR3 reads CASSQAARVPLFYGYTF. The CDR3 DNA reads TGCGCCAGCAGCCAAGCCGCGCGGGTCCCCCTATTCTATGGCTACACCTTC.

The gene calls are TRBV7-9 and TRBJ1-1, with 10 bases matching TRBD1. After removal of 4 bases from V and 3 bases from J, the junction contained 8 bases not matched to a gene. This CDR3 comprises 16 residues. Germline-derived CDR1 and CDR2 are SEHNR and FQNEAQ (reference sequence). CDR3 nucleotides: TGTGCCAGCAGCTCATGGACAGGGGGTAATGACACTGAAGCTTTCTTT. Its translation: CASSSWTGGNDTEAFF.

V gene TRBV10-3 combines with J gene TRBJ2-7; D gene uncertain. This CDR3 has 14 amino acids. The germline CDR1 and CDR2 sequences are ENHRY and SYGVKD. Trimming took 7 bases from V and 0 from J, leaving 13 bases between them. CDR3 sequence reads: CAITPAQRSYEQYF. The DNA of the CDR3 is TGTGCCATCACTCCTGCGCAGCGCTCCTACGAGCAGTACTTC.

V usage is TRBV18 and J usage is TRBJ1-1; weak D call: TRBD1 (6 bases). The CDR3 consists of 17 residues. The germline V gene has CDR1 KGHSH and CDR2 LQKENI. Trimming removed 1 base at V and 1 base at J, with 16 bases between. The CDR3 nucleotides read TGTGCCAGCTCACCACGGCAGGGGTCTAGTCGGAACACTGAAGCTTTCTTT. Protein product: CASSPRQGSSRNTEAFF.